These 31 T cell receptor beta chains were sequenced from one sample in a study of human T cells and chemical hapten exposure. From the RACE reads, TCRdb called clonotypes with MiXCR, one entry per CDR3 protein. The repertoire includes 150,000 to 200,000 distinct CDR3 sequences, roughly 14% of them detected once, and 1.5% to 2% sits in the top ten. Noted time point: patch test 1, 2 weeks after DPC sensitization. Treatment defined: therapeutic diphenylcyclopropenone sensitization with weekly scalp DPC. The input for sequencing was whole blood, taken in connection with sensitization to the hapten diphenylcyclopropenone (DPC). Every receptor here comes from a woman in her 30s with alopecia areata. Some clones in this sample may be carry-over from other donors' samples.

As for this clonotype: A much larger clone lies a single base off, so this may be a read error. The chain uses TRBV18 and TRBJ1-5; 7 nucleotides agree with TRBD1. Germline lookup yields CDR1 KGHSH and CDR2 LQKENI. The CDR3 covers 16 residues. CDR3 coding DNA: TGTGCCAGCTCACCTTGGGACAGTGGGAACAATCAGCTCCAGCATTTT. Its translation is CASSPWDSGNNQLQHF.

In this sample, this clonotype turned up a few times. CDR3 in amino acids: CSAINPGAGTSGLLEQFF. The CDR3, as DNA: TGCAGTGCTATAAATCCCGGGGCCGGGACTAGCGGTCTTTTGGAGCAGTTCTTC. The V and J genes are TRBV20-1 and TRBJ2-1, with TRBD2 matching 11 bases. CDR1 is DFQATT and CDR2 is SNEGSKA in the germline V gene (reference sequence). J lost 10 bases, V lost 4 bases, and 21 bases had no gene match. The CDR3 covers 18 residues.

This clonotype appeared a few times. The chain combines TRBV9 with TRBJ2-1; D uncertain. The CDR3 extends over 15 amino acids. Germline CDR1 SGDLS, CDR2 YYNGEE. The V gene lost 0 bases and the J gene lost 0 bases, with 7 bases spanning the gap. The CDR3 DNA sequence: TGTGCCAGCAGCGTAGTGCCAAGCTCCTACAATGAGCAGTTCTTC. It encodes CASSVVPSSYNEQFF.

This clonotype appeared a few times. V gene TRBV7-2 combines with J gene TRBJ1-2, with unresolved D. This CDR3 is 12 amino acids long. Germline V gene lookup returns CDR1 SGHTA and CDR2 FQGNSA. V was trimmed by 5 bases and J by 5 bases, leaving 9 bases between them. CDR3 amino acids: CASSTHSYGYTF. The CDR3 coding sequence is TGTGCCAGCAGCACGCACAGTTATGGCTACACCTTC.

The chain links TRBV5-1 to TRBJ2-2, with TRBD1 matching 7 bases. CDR3 length equals 15 residues. The trim removed 4 bases at V and 6 bases at J, leaving 9 bases unmatched. Germline V gene sequence: CDR1 SGHRS, CDR2 YFSETQ. The CDR3 coding sequence is TGCGCCAGCAGCGTATTGACAGGGAAGGCCGGGGAGCTGTTTTTT. Translation: CASSVLTGKAGELFF.

This chain uses TRBV7-9 with TRBJ2-5, with D uncertain. Deletions cut 5 bases from V and 5 bases from J, with 15 bases between. Germline V CDR1 and CDR2: SEHNR, FQNEAQ (reference sequence). The CDR3 runs to 14 residues. CDR3 residues: CASSRTAQPETQYF. CDR3 bases: TGTGCCAGCAGCCGGACGGCCCAACCGGAGACCCAGTACTTC. Supplemented by reference TRBV7-9 and TRBJ2-5, the full variable domain reads DTGVSQNPRHKITKRGQNVTFRCDPISEHNRLYWYRQTLGQGPEFLTYFQNEAQLEKSRLLSDRFSAERPKGSFSTLEIQRTEQGDSAMYLCASSRTAQPETQYFGPGTRLLVL.

The genes are TRBV7-2 and TRBJ2-2; D is perhaps TRBD1 or TRBD2 (6 bases each). V lost 11 bases and J 5 bases, leaving 18 bases between the germline ends. The germline CDR1 and CDR2 sequences are SGHTA and FQGNSA. This CDR3 comprises 14 residues. The CDR3 loop is CAVATGARTGELFF. In nucleotides, the CDR3 is TGTGCCGTTGCCACGGGGGCACGGACCGGGGAGCTGTTTTTT.

This clonotype was found a few times. The gene calls are TRBV6-2 or TRBV6-3 and TRBJ2-1, with 9 bases identical to TRBD2. The germline V gene encodes CDR1 MNHEY and CDR2 SVGEGT. Germline trimming cut 6 bases from V and 4 bases from J; bases unmatched to any gene: 13. The CDR3 spans 17 residues. The CDR3 loop reads CASSSRVSGGLYNEQFF. CDR3 DNA sequence: TGTGCCAGCAGCTCCCGGGTGAGCGGGGGGTTATACAATGAGCAGTTCTTC.

This clonotype showed up just a few times. The V and J genes are TRBV2 and TRBJ2-1, with TRBD2 identical over 10 bases. The germline gives CDR1 SNHLY, CDR2 FYNNEI. V gave up 5 bases and J gave up 9 bases; unmatched junction bases: 10. The CDR3 is made up of 15 amino acids. CDR3 amino acids: CASSLRAGGPREQFF. The CDR3 DNA reads as TGTGCCAGCAGTCTACGAGCGGGGGGGCCGCGTGAGCAGTTCTTC.

This sequence joins TRBV28 and TRBJ2-7; D perhaps matches TRBD1 (5 bases). V lost 6 bases, J lost 0 bases, and 12 bases lay in between. The CDR3 consists of 14 residues. In germline, CDR1 is MDHEN, CDR2 SYDVKM. This CDR3 reads CASSTGDSSYEQYF. CDR3 nucleotides: TGTGCCAGCAGCACAGGTGACAGCTCCTACGAGCAGTACTTC.

This clonotype was observed many times. V and J are TRBV30 and TRBJ2-1; unclear D gene. The germline gives CDR1 GTSNPN, CDR2 SVGIG (reference sequence). V lost 1 base and J 4 bases, leaving 5 bases between the germline ends. There are 12 residues in the CDR3. CDR3: CAWSGPYNEQFF. The CDR3 DNA is TGTGCCTGGAGTGGCCCGTACAATGAGCAGTTCTTC.

V and J are TRBV7-2 and TRBJ1-4, with a possible D match to TRBD1 (5 bases). Germline V CDR1 and CDR2: SGHTA, FQGNSA. V lost 6 bases, J lost 1 base, and 9 bases lay in between. The CDR3 length is 14 residues. The CDR3 coding sequence is TGTGCCAGCAGAAACAGGCTAACTAATGAAAAACTGTTTTTT. Translated: CASRNRLTNEKLFF.

This clonotype was found a few times. In nucleotides, the CDR3 is TGTGCCAGCAGTAGGACAGAGAGGGACACTGAAGCTTTCTTT. Protein sequence: CASSRTERDTEAFF. The chain couples TRBV2 to TRBJ1-1, with D possibly being TRBD1 (6 bases). Germline CDR1 and CDR2: SNHLY and FYNNEI. The germline V and J ends were trimmed by 5 bases and 3 bases, with 13 bases remaining between them. The CDR3 loop spans 14 amino acids.

This clonotype was observed a few times. This chain links TRBV21-1 with TRBJ1-1; the table names TRBD1, a call not compared with the DNA. TRBV21-1 is a recognized pseudogene. The CDR3 is made up of 15 amino acids. The DNA of the CDR3 is TGTGCCAGCAGCAAGCGGACAGCGCGGGTCACTGAAGCTTTCTTT. Translation gives CASSKRTARVTEAFF.

This clonotype was seen repeatedly, ten times or more. The V gene is TRBV4-2, the J gene TRBJ1-4; D unresolved. V lost 1 base and J lost 2, with 5 bases in between. This CDR3 region has 14 residues. The germline CDR1 and CDR2 sequences are LGHNA and YNFKEQ. The CDR3 DNA reads TGTGCCAGCAGCCAAGGTCAGACTAATGAAAAACTGTTTTTT. This translates into CASSQGQTNEKLFF.

V gene TRBV4-3 combines with J gene TRBJ2-2, with D perhaps matching TRBD1 (6 bases). V shed 0 bases and J shed 5 bases, with 10 bases lying between them. This CDR3 spans 15 amino acids. The germline V gene encodes CDR1 LGHNA and CDR2 YSLEER. Here the CDR3 reads CASSQDRGWTGELFF. The DNA of the CDR3 is TGCGCCAGCAGCCAAGATAGGGGGTGGACCGGGGAGCTGTTTTTT.

The sample holds many counts of this clonotype. The chain uses TRBV4-1 and TRBJ2-7; 9 bases are shared with TRBD1. CDR1 MGHRA and CDR2 YSYEKL come from the germline V gene. V lost 4 bases, J lost 4 bases, and 5 bases stayed unmatched. The CDR3 runs 14 residues. CDR3 bases: TGCGCCAGCAGCCTAGTCGGACAGGGGTACGAGCAGTACTTC. Residues: CASSLVGQGYEQYF.

V and J are TRBV9 and TRBJ2-7, with D perhaps TRBD1 (5 bases). CDR1 and CDR2 from the germline V gene are SGDLS and YYNGEE. Trimming took 0 bases from V and 5 from J, leaving 9 bases between them. The CDR3 extends over 13 amino acids. CDR3 coding DNA: TGTGCCAGCAGCGTAGATTTCAGGGACGAGCAGTACTTC. Protein sequence: CASSVDFRDEQYF.

V usage is TRBV29-1 and J usage is TRBJ2-1; D is ambiguous. The V end was cut by 8 bases, the J end by 4 bases, with 9 bases between. Germline-derived CDR1 and CDR2 are SQVTM and ANQGSEA. CDR3 length equals 11 residues. This chain's CDR3 is CSHRVYNEQFF. The CDR3 DNA reads TGCAGCCACCGGGTGTACAATGAGCAGTTCTTC.

The V gene is TRBV7-6, the J gene TRBJ1-1; 10 nucleotides match TRBD1. The CDR3 totals 13 residues. After removal of 5 bases from V and 7 bases from J, the junction contained 4 bases not matched to a gene. Germline V CDR1 and CDR2: SGHVS, FNYEAQ. The CDR3 here is CASSGRDRGEAFF. CDR3 nucleotide sequence: TGTGCCAGCAGCGGGAGGGACAGGGGTGAAGCTTTCTTT.

This clonotype was counted at least ten times. V gene TRBV28 combines with J gene TRBJ1-3; perhaps TRBD1 as D (5 bases). Trimming shortened V by 4 bases and J by 4 bases, and 11 bases separated the two germline ends. Germline loops: CDR1 MDHEN, CDR2 SYDVKM. The CDR3 consists of 14 residues. CDR3: CASSSTGEGNTIYF. In DNA, the CDR3 is TGTGCCAGCAGTTCCACGGGGGAAGGAAACACCATATATTTT.

The V call is TRBV28, the J call TRBJ1-1, with D perhaps TRBD1 (5 bases). Germline CDR1 MDHEN, CDR2 SYDVKM. The CDR3 covers 12 residues. The ends were cut back, 5 bases at V and 6 bases at J, with 10 bases in the middle. The CDR3 spells CASSLSGAEAFF. For the CDR3, the DNA is TGTGCCAGCAGTCTCTCGGGGGCTGAAGCTTTCTTT.

This clonotype was counted a few times. This rearrangement joins TRBV27 to TRBJ2-1; D unclear. This CDR3 region has 12 residues. The germline V and J ends were trimmed by 3 bases and 4 bases, with 4 bases remaining between them. Germline V gene data show CDR1 as MNHEY and CDR2 as SMNVEV (reference sequence). The DNA for the CDR3 is TGTGCCAGCAGTTTCGGATACAATGAGCAGTTCTTC. This codes for CASSFGYNEQFF.

This clonotype turned up a few times. This chain joins TRBV20-1 and TRBJ2-1, with 9 bases matching TRBD2. With 3 bases clipped from V and 12 bases from J, the junction kept 12 bases outside the gene matches. Per germline, CDR1 DFQATT and CDR2 SNEGSKA (reference sequence). The CDR3 covers 14 residues. The CDR3 nucleotides are TGCAGTGCTAGCGATAGCGGGAGCGGGTGGGGGCAGTTCTTC. Translated, it gives CSASDSGSGWGQFF.

V gene TRBV9 combines with J gene TRBJ2-1, with 9 positions matching TRBD2. Germline V gene data show CDR1 as SGDLS and CDR2 as YYNGEE. The V and J ends lost 0 bases and 0 bases, in that order; junction bases with no gene match: 7. This CDR3 region has 18 residues. CDR3 DNA sequence: TGTGCCAGCAGCGTAGCCCTAGCGGGGATGAGCTCCTACAATGAGCAGTTCTTC. Protein sequence: CASSVALAGMSSYNEQFF.

The rearrangement links TRBV4-2 to TRBJ1-1, with 7 bases identical to TRBD1. Germline V gives CDR1 LGHNA, CDR2 YNFKEQ. The CDR3 has 17 amino acids. The trim removed 2 bases at V and 0 bases at J, leaving 9 bases unmatched. The CDR3 is CASSQMGNRGMNTEAFF. As DNA, the CDR3 is TGTGCCAGCAGCCAAATGGGGAACAGGGGAATGAACACTGAAGCTTTCTTT.

The rearrangement uses TRBV7-9 and TRBJ2-2; 8 positions match TRBD1. The J segment lost 1 base and the V segment lost 5 bases, leaving 6 bases of the junction unmatched. Germline V CDR1 and CDR2: SEHNR, FQNEAQ (reference sequence). This CDR3 region has 16 residues. The CDR3: CASSRPGQENTGELFF. The CDR3, as DNA: TGTGCCAGCAGCCGTCCGGGACAGGAGAACACCGGGGAGCTGTTTTTT.

The chain has TRBV20-1 and TRBJ2-1; maybe TRBD2 (6 bases). V lost 6 bases and J 0 bases, leaving 18 bases between the germline ends. This CDR3 region has 16 residues. CDR1 is DFQATT and CDR2 is SNEGSKA in the germline V gene (reference sequence). The CDR3 sequence: CSAPRGAPSSYNEQFF. In DNA form, the CDR3 reads TGCAGTGCGCCCCGCGGGGCTCCAAGCTCCTACAATGAGCAGTTCTTC.

This clonotype was seen ten or more times. The CDR3 bases are TGTGCCAGCAGGCGAGGGGACAGCACAGATACGCAGTATTTT. This codes for CASRRGDSTDTQYF. This rearrangement joins TRBV27 to TRBJ2-3; D is perhaps TRBD1 or TRBD2 (5 bases each). The CDR3 sequence is 14 residues long. Deletions cut 6 bases from V and 0 bases from J, with 10 bases between. CDR1 is MNHEY, CDR2 SMNVEV, per germline (reference sequence).

This chain links TRBV4-3 with TRBJ1-1; D ambiguous. The germline CDR1 and CDR2 sequences are LGHNA and YSLEER. Deletions cut 0 bases from V and 7 bases from J, with 9 bases between. CDR3 size: 13 residues. The CDR3 DNA is TGCGCCAGCAGCCAAGATCGGGCACGTGAAGCTTTCTTT. Translated: CASSQDRAREAFF.

This clonotype was detected many times. The V gene is TRBV28, the J gene TRBJ1-3, with unresolved D. Trimming shortened V by 3 bases and J by 0 bases, and 6 bases separated the two germline ends. The CDR3 contains 14 residues. Germline V lookup: CDR1 MDHEN, CDR2 SYDVKM. This CDR3 is CASSLSLSGNTIYF. The CDR3 DNA sequence: TGTGCCAGCAGTTTGAGCCTCTCTGGAAACACCATATATTTT.